This record looks at one T cell receptor (beta chain) sequence and its context. Its antigen remains unidentified. Looked up from germline, CDR1 is MNHEY and CDR2 is SVGAGI. The CDR3 runs 14 residues. The germline V and J ends were trimmed by 0 bases and 7 bases, with 10 bases remaining between them. These data belong to a study of cytomegalovirus exposure and HLA in healthy donors. Libraries were prepared by immunoSEQ multiplex PCR; TCRdb keeps only in-frame clonotypes and omits some of them. The data contain 250,000 to 350,000 clones, roughly 90% of them singletons. Study-wide findings and caveats: Cytomegalovirus association was assigned to 150 to 200 TCR beta chains. TCR clusters originating in the first cohort tended to co-occur in the approximately 120 validation repertoires, according to a later analysis.

The V call is TRBV6-5, the J call TRBJ2-1; a possible D gene is TRBD2 (5 bases). The sample was PBMCs. The receptor was derived from a woman in her late teens or twenties in good health and CMV-seronegative. Written as DNA, the CDR3 is TGTGCCAGCAGTTACTCGAAGCGGTCGAATGAGCAGTTCTTC. Translated: CASSYSKRSNEQFF.